This T cell receptor beta chain was identified in a study of beta chain features in type 1 diabetes. Whole-study results and caveats: Type 1 diabetes patients showed a moderate but significant shortening of TCRB CDR3s in all four CD4+ subsets.

This clone was detected a few times. As yet, its antigen is unknown. cDNA synthesis used the whole RNA isolate, giving expressed TCRB sequences. Data came from immunoSEQ multiplex PCR; TCRdb stores just in-frame clones and leaves some out. Among some 150,000 clones listed, 10% to 15% were seen once. This CDR3 region has 12 residues. Germline values: CDR1 SNHLY, CDR2 FYNNEI. Trimming removed 6 bases at V and 7 bases at J, with 12 bases between. This receptor was obtained from a man aged 18 to 30 with type 1 diabetes. Input material: central memory CD4+ T cells from blood. The chain recombines TRBV2 with TRBJ2-5, with D possibly TRBD1 on 6 matching bases. The CDR3 sequence: CASSRTAGTQYF. CDR3 DNA: TGTGCCAGCAGCAGGACAGCAGGGACCCAGTACTTC.